Presented here are 19 T cell receptor beta chains from one specimen sequenced in a study of T-cell reconstitution after alpha-beta-depleted transplantation in children. It was with unique molecular identifiers that the TCRbeta library was prepared. TCRdb processed the PCR reads anew with MiXCR; each CDR3 protein has one entry. The sample yields some 600,000 distinct CDR3 sequences, 10% to 15% seen once. Sequencing used PBMCs, mostly from graft donor cells, obtained 360 days after TCRalphabeta/CD19-depleted stem cell transplant. The origin of the receptors is a male patient aged 10-17 years who had a stem cell transplant for acute myeloid leukemia, so the T cells may come from the graft donor.

This clonotype was counted ten times or more. The chain is built from TRBV4-3 and TRBJ2-2, with 9 bases lining up with TRBD1. Trimming cost V 1 base and J 6 bases; bases outside gene matches: 3. Germline V CDR1 and CDR2: LGHNA, YSLEER. This CDR3 has 15 residues. The CDR3 protein is CASSQAWDRAGELFF. CDR3 coding DNA: TGCGCCAGCAGCCAAGCTTGGGACAGGGCCGGGGAGCTGTTTTTT.

V and J are TRBV5-5 and TRBJ2-1; D ambiguous. The ends were cut back, 0 bases at V and 0 bases at J, with 7 bases in the middle. CDR3 size: 15 residues. Germline CDR1 SGHKS, CDR2 YYEKEE (reference sequence). CDR3 coding DNA: TGTGCCAGCAGCTTGGTCAGCCCCTCCTACAATGAGCAGTTCTTC. Translated: CASSLVSPSYNEQFF.

There are a few counts of this clonotype. J is TRBJ2-6 and V is TRBV11-1, with 7 bases lining up with TRBD2. The germline V gene has CDR1 SGHAT and CDR2 FQDESV (reference sequence). The CDR3 spans 19 residues. V lost 1 base to trimming and J lost 4 bases; unmatched junction nucleotides: 13. CDR3: CASSLGSGGSLKGANVLTF. In nucleotides, the CDR3 is TGTGCCAGCAGCTTAGGTTCGGGCGGGAGTCTTAAGGGGGCCAACGTCCTGACTTTC.

This clonotype has only a few counts. The V call is TRBV28, the J call TRBJ1-5, with 7 bases fitting TRBD1. The germline CDR1 and CDR2 sequences are MDHEN and SYDVKM. This CDR3 spans 16 amino acids. Trimming cost V 6 bases and J 4 bases; bases outside gene matches: 12. The CDR3 sequence is CASSRLSQGLNQPQHF. In DNA form, the CDR3 reads TGTGCCAGCAGCCGTCTATCACAGGGGTTGAATCAGCCCCAGCATTTT.

In its sample, this clonotype was seen a few times. This CDR3 is CASSLGPSTAGELFF. The CDR3 DNA sequence: TGTGCCAGCAGCCTAGGTCCGTCGACCGCCGGGGAGCTGTTTTTT. The gene calls are TRBV9 and TRBJ2-2, with unresolved D. The CDR3 length is 15 residues. Trimming stripped 4 bases from V and 6 bases from J, with 16 bases between. Germline V CDR1 and CDR2: SGDLS, YYNGEE.

As regards this clonotype: A much larger clone sits a single nucleotide away, making a read error possible. The V and J genes are TRBV21-1 and TRBJ2-1; the D call in the table, TRBD2, was not verified against the DNA. TRBV21-1 is termed a pseudogene. The CDR3 is 17 residues long. CDR3 protein: CASSLRTGGFHGDEQFF. The DNA for the CDR3 is TGTGCCAGCAGCCTCCGGACTGGCGGGTTTCACGGCGATGAGCAGTTCTTC.

The gene calls are TRBV20-1 and TRBJ2-7; D is perhaps TRBD1 (6 bases). CDR3 length: 19 amino acids. Germline loops: CDR1 DFQATT, CDR2 SNEGSKA (reference sequence). The V gene lost 0 bases and the J gene lost 2 bases, with 26 bases spanning the gap. As DNA, the CDR3 is TGCAGTGCTAGAGACCACCGGAAGCCAGGGGTCTTGGGGACCTACGAGCAGTACTTC. Protein: CSARDHRKPGVLGTYEQYF.

At least ten counts were recorded for this clonotype. As DNA, the CDR3 is TGTGCCAGCAGTCCAAGACAGGCTAGCTCCTACGAGCAGTACTTC. This translates into CASSPRQASSYEQYF. The chain recombines TRBV12-3 or TRBV12-4 with TRBJ2-7, with a possible D match to TRBD1 (6 bases). The CDR3 totals 15 residues. Between the trimmed V and J ends, which lost 5 bases and 0 bases, there was a span of 14 bases.

This clonotype was detected a few times. The chain employs TRBV6-6 and TRBJ2-7, with D unresolved. Germline-derived CDR1 and CDR2 are MNHNY and SVGAGI (reference sequence). This CDR3 is 13 amino acids long. Between the trimmed V and J ends, which lost 4 bases and 5 bases, there was a span of 12 bases. The CDR3 is CASSSPATHEQYF. The CDR3 DNA reads as TGTGCCAGCAGTTCCCCGGCCACCCACGAGCAGTACTTC.

This clonotype was recorded a few times. The chain carries TRBV2 and TRBJ2-1; 7 positions match TRBD2. V was pared by 8 bases and J by 7 bases, with 8 bases of the junction left unmatched. The CDR3 has 13 residues. The germline CDR1 and CDR2 sequences are SNHLY and FYNNEI. CDR3 region: CASPGLVENEQFF. In nucleotides, the CDR3 is TGTGCCAGCCCCGGACTAGTCGAGAATGAGCAGTTCTTC. Full variable domain (outside the CDR3, taken from reference TRBV2 and TRBJ2-1): EPEVTQTPSHQVTQMGQEVILRCVPISNHLYFYWYRQILGQKVEFLVSFYNNEISEKSEIFDDQFSVERPDGSNFTLKIRSTKLEDSAMYFCASPGLVENEQFFGPGTRLTVL.

V and J are TRBV28 and TRBJ2-5, with D hard to call. CDR1 MDHEN and CDR2 SYDVKM come from the germline V gene. Trimming cost V 3 bases and J 5 bases, with 16 bases left between them. The CDR3 totals 15 residues. CDR3 residues: CASSFPNWMMETQYF. Here the CDR3 DNA reads TGTGCCAGCAGTTTTCCAAACTGGATGATGGAGACCCAGTACTTC.

This clonotype was seen at least ten times. This sequence joins TRBV29-1 and TRBJ2-7; no clear D. Germline loops: CDR1 SQVTM, CDR2 ANQGSEA. CDR3 length equals 13 residues. Trimming shortened V by 4 bases and J by 3 bases, and 13 bases separated the two germline ends. CDR3 sequence (DNA): TGCAGCGTTGCCCCTGGAATACTCTACGAGCAGTACTTC. This gives the protein CSVAPGILYEQYF.

This clonotype showed up just a few times. The chain recombines TRBV20-1 with TRBJ1-5; D is undetermined. The CDR3 extends over 13 amino acids. The V end was cut by 3 bases, the J end by 5 bases, with 11 bases between. CDR1 is DFQATT, CDR2 SNEGSKA, per germline (reference sequence). The DNA for the CDR3 is TGCAGTGCTAGTGAACAGCTAGATCAGCCCCAGCATTTT. It codes for CSASEQLDQPQHF.

This clonotype was seen more than once but under ten times. This CDR3 is CAISDKSSATDEQYF. The CDR3 DNA sequence: TGTGCCATCAGTGATAAGTCGTCCGCAACCGACGAGCAGTACTTC. The V call is TRBV10-3, the J call TRBJ2-7; D is unclear. V was pared by 3 bases and J by 5 bases, with 17 bases between. Looked up from germline, CDR1 is ENHRY and CDR2 is SYGVKD. The length of the CDR3 is 15 residues.

This clonotype was recorded a few times. This chain links TRBV5-1 with TRBJ2-1; 7 positions agree with TRBD1. The CDR3 contains 13 residues. V shed 4 bases and J 4 bases; nucleotides not matched to a gene: 2. In germline, CDR1 is SGHRS, CDR2 YFSETQ. The CDR3 DNA is TGCGCCAGCAGCACGGGACAGTACAATGAGCAGTTCTTC. Amino acids: CASSTGQYNEQFF.

The chain couples TRBV6-5 to TRBJ2-1; D not resolved. The CDR3 is made up of 16 amino acids. V was trimmed by 4 bases and J by 9 bases, leaving 22 bases between them. The germline V gene has CDR1 MNHEY and CDR2 SVGAGI. The CDR3 coding sequence is TGTGCCAGCAGTTTCGGTCAAAGTCACCCTCTAGGTGAGCAGTTCTTC. This codes for CASSFGQSHPLGEQFF.

The chain has TRBV6-1 and TRBJ2-3, with D possibly TRBD2 on 5 matching bases. Trimming stripped 6 bases from V and 4 bases from J, with 11 bases between. CDR1 MNHNS and CDR2 SASEGT come from the germline V gene. The CDR3 covers 13 residues. CDR3 sequence (DNA): TGTGCCAGCAGCCGGCTAGCAGCAGATACGCAGTATTTT. Translation gives CASSRLAADTQYF.

This clonotype was detected only a few times. The rearrangement joins TRBV15 to TRBJ2-1; D not resolved. The germline V gene encodes CDR1 LNHNV and CDR2 YYDKDF (reference sequence). This CDR3 has 14 amino acids. V gave up 0 bases and J gave up 10 bases, with 13 bases separating them. CDR3: CATSRDQPPREQFF. The CDR3 coding sequence is TGTGCCACCAGCAGAGATCAGCCCCCGCGGGAGCAGTTCTTC.

This clonotype was picked up a small number of times. V gene TRBV20-1 combines with J gene TRBJ2-1; 12 nucleotides align to TRBD2. The CDR3 covers 18 residues. CDR1 DFQATT and CDR2 SNEGSKA come from the germline V gene (reference sequence). Trimming removed 5 bases from V and 6 bases from J; junction bases left unmatched: 17. CDR3 nucleotides: TGCAGTGCTGCCCCGGGACTAGCGGGCGCCTTAAGTCCCAATGAGCAGTTCTTC. Translating it yields CSAAPGLAGALSPNEQFF.